This T cell receptor (beta chain) was documented in a study of cytomegalovirus exposure and HLA in healthy donors. Study-level information: A subsequent analysis reported that the 120 validation repertoires were produced on the same platform that had also been used for the 500 to 700 first-cohort repertoires.

Profiled with immunoSEQ multiplex PCR; TCRdb holds only in-frame clones, not every one. This sample has 150,000 to 180,000 clones, with about 86% found just once. On this clone itself: The antigen remains undetermined.

This CDR3 spans 16 amino acids. Germline lookup yields CDR1 MNHNY and CDR2 SVGAGI (reference sequence). The junction had 10 bases not matched to a gene; V was cut back by 5 bases and J by 4 bases. Study-wide findings and caveats: Cytomegalovirus-associated TCR beta chains were listed, numbering some 180.

This receptor was taken from a human donor in good health. The sequenced sample consisted of PBMCs. The chain uses TRBV6-6 and TRBJ1-1, with 10 positions matching TRBD1. DNA of the CDR3: TGTGCCAGCAGTACCGGGACAGGGGTTGGAGTCACTGAAGCTTTCTTT. It translates to CASSTGTGVGVTEAFF.